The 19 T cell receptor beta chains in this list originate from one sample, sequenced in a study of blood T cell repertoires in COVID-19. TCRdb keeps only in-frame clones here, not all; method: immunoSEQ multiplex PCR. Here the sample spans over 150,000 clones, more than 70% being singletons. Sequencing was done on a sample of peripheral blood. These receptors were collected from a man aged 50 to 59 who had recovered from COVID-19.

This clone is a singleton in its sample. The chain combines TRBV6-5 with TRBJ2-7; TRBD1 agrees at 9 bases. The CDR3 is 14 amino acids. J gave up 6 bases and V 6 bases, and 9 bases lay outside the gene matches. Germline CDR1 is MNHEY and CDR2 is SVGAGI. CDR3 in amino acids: CASRAGTGSSEQYF. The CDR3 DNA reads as TGTGCCAGCAGGGCCGGGACAGGGAGTTCCGAGCAGTACTTC.

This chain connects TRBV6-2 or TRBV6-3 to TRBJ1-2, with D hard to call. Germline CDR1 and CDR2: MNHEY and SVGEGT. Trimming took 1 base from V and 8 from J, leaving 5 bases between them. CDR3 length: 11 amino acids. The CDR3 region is CASSYLTGYTF. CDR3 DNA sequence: TGTGCCAGCAGTTACTTGACAGGCTACACCTTC.

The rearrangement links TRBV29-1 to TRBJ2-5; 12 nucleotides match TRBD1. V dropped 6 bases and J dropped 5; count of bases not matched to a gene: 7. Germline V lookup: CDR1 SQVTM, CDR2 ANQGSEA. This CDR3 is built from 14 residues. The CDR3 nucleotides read TGCAGCGTAGGGACAGGGGGCGTATGGGAGACCCAGTACTTC. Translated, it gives CSVGTGGVWETQYF.

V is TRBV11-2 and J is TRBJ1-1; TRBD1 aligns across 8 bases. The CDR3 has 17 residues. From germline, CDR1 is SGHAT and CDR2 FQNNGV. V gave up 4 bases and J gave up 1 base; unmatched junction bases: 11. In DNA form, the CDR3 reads TGTGCCAGCAGCTCCCGGGACAGGTCCTTGGAGAACACTGAAGCTTTCTTT. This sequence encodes CASSSRDRSLENTEAFF.

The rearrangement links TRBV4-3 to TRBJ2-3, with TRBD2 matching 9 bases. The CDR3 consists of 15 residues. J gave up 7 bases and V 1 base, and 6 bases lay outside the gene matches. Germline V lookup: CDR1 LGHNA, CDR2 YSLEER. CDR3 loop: CASSQVASGANTQYF. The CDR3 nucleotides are TGCGCCAGCAGCCAAGTGGCTAGCGGGGCCAATACGCAGTATTTT.

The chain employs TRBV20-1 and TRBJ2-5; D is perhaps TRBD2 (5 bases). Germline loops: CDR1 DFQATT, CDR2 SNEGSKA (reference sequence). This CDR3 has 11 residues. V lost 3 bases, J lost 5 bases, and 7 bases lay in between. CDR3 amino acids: CSARPGETQYF. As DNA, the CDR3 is TGCAGTGCTAGGCCGGGGGAGACCCAGTACTTC.

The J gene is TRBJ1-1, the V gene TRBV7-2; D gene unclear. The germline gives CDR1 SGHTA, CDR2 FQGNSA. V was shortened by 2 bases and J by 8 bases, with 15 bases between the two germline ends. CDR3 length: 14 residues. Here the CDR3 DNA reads TGTGCCAGCAGCTTAAACCGTGCATCGGGGGAAGCTTTCTTT. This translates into CASSLNRASGEAFF.

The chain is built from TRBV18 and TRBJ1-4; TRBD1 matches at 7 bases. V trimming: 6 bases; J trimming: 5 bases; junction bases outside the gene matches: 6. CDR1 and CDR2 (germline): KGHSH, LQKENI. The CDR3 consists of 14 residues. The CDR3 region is CASSRGGDNEKLFF. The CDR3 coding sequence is TGTGCCAGCTCTCGAGGGGGCGACAATGAAAAACTGTTTTTT.

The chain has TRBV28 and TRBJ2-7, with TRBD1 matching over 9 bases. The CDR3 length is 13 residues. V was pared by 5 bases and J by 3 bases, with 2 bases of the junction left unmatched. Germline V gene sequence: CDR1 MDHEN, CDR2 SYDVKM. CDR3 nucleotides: TGTGCCAGCAGTCGGACAGGGGACTACGAGCAGTACTTC. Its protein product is CASSRTGDYEQYF. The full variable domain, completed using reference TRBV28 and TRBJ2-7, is DVKVTQSSRYLVKRTGEKVFLECVQDMDHENMFWYRQDPGLGLRLIYFSYDVKMKEKGDIPEGYSVSREKKERFSLILESASTNQTSMYLCASSRTGDYEQYFGPGTRLTVT.

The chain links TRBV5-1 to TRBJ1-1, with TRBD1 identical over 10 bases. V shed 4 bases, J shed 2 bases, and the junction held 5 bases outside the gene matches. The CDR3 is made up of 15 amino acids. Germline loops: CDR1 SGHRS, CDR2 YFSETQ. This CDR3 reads CASSLLTGGNTEAFF. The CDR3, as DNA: TGCGCCAGCAGCCTCCTGACAGGGGGCAACACTGAAGCTTTCTTT. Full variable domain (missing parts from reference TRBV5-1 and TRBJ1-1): KAGVTQTPRYLIKTRGQQVTLSCSPISGHRSVSWYQQTPGQGLQFLFEYFSETQRNKGNFPGRFSGRQFSNSRSEMNVSTLELGDSALYLCASSLLTGGNTEAFFGQGTRLTVV.

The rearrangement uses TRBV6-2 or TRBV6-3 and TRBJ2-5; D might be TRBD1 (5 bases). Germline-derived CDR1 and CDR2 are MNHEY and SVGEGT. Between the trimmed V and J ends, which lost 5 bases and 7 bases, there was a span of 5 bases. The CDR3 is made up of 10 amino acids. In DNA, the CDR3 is TGTGCCAGCAGTCAGGGGACCCAGTACTTC. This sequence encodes CASSQGTQYF.

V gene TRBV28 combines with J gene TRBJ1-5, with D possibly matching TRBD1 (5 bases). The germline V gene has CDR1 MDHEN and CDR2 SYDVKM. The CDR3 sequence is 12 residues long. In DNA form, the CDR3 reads TGTGGGGCGCGGGGGGGCAATCAGCCCCAGCATTTT. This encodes CGARGGNQPQHF.

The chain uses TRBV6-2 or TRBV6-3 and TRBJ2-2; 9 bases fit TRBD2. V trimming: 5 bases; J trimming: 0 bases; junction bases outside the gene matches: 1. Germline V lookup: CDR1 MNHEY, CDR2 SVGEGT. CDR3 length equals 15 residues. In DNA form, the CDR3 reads TGTGCCAGCAGTGCTAGCGGGGCGAACACCGGGGAGCTGTTTTTT. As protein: CASSASGANTGELFF.

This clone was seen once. Written as DNA, the CDR3 is TGTGCCAGCAGTGAAGAGACAGGGGGCTATGGCTACACCTTC. The encoded protein is CASSEETGGYGYTF. The V call is TRBV2, the J call TRBJ1-2; 9 nucleotides line up with TRBD1. V gave up 1 base and J gave up 4 bases; unmatched junction bases: 1. The germline CDR1 and CDR2 sequences are SNHLY and FYNNEI. This CDR3 is built from 14 residues.

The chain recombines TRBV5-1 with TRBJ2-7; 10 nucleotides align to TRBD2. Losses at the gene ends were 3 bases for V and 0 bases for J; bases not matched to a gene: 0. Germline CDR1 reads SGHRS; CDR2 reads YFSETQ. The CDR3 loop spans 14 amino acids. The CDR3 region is CASSSSGSSYEQYF. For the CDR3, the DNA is TGCGCCAGCAGCTCTAGCGGGAGCTCCTACGAGCAGTACTTC.

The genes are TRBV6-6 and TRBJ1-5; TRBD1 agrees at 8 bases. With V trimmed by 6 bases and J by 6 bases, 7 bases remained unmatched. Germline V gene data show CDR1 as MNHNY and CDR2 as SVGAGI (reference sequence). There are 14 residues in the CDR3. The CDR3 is CASRIQGVGQPQHF. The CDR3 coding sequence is TGTGCCAGCAGGATACAGGGGGTAGGTCAGCCCCAGCATTTT.

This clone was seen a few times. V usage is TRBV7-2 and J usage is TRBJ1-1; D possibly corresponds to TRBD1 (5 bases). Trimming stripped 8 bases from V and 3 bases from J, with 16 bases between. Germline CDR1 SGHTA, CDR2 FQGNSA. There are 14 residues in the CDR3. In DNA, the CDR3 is TGTGCCAGCCTAAGAATGGGGGGGGACACTGAAGCTTTCTTT. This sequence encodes CASLRMGGDTEAFF.

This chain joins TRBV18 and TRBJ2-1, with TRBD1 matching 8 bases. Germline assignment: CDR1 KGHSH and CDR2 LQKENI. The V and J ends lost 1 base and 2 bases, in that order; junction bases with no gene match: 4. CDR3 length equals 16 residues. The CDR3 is CASSPRQGNTYNEQFF. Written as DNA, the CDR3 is TGTGCCAGCTCACCACGACAGGGGAACACCTACAATGAGCAGTTCTTC.

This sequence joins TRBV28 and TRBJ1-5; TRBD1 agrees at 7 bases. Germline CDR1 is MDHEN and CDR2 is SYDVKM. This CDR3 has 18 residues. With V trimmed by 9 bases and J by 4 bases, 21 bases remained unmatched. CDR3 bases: TGTGCCAGTACCAGGGGCTCCGGGACAGCAACTGGGAATCAGCCCCAGCATTTT. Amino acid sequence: CASTRGSGTATGNQPQHF. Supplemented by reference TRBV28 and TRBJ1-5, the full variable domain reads DVKVTQSSRYLVKRTGEKVFLECVQDMDHENMFWYRQDPGLGLRLIYFSYDVKMKEKGDIPEGYSVSREKKERFSLILESASTNQTSMYLCASTRGSGTATGNQPQHFGDGTRLSIL.